The sequence of this T cell receptor beta chain was determined in a study of T cells in Graves' hyperthyroidism and ophthalmopathy. The sample holds a few counts of this clonotype. Its antigen is unknown. CDR3 length: 15 amino acids. The V gene lost 1 base and the J gene lost 5 bases, with 14 bases spanning the gap. Study conclusions and caveats: Stable hyperthyroidism was told apart from ophthalmopathy by a model built on 13 V-J features.

The source material, RNA transcripts, was used to amplify TCR beta CDR3 regions. The study used the HTBI primer set for a first-round RT-PCR of the TCR CDR3. TCRdb re-called the multiplex PCR reads with MiXCR, one entry per CDR3 protein. The sample includes about 640,000 distinct CDR3 sequences, around 21% of them seen just once. Each ophthalmopathy patient scored at least 3 on the Clinical Activity Score and at least 4 on NOSPECS grade, with duration under 3 months. Fresh 10 ml peripheral blood yielded PBMCs. This chain uses TRBV12-3 or TRBV12-4 with TRBJ1-1; D uncertain. This sequence originates from a man aged 25-40 years with Graves' ophthalmopathy. Source material: blood. As DNA, the CDR3 is TGTGCCAGCAGTTTAGGGACCACCGCGGGGACTGAAGCTTTCTTT. This gives the protein CASSLGTTAGTEAFF.